The next 10 T cell receptor beta chains were all read from a single sample in a study of tumor-infiltrating lymphocytes in primary liver carcinoma. The investigators made TCR beta cDNA from approximately 500 ng total RNA, using a constant-region primer. It was through three nested multiplex PCR rounds of slightly modified ARM-PCR that TCR beta libraries arose. TRBV1-TRBV30 forward and Cbeta reverse primers drove the first two roughly 10-cycle rounds. TCRdb recomputed calls from the multiplex PCR reads with MiXCR, one row per CDR3 protein. The data contain under 45,000 distinct CDR3 sequences, less than 85% of them singletons. From unsorted bulk tissue weighing about 20-33 mg, DNA and RNA were co-extracted. The source material was liver tumor tissue from sampling region 4. The subset was: tumor region T4, right-lateral pole. Receptors were obtained from a man between 40 and 49 years old with primary liver carcinoma and hepatitis B virus infection.

On this clonotype itself: At one boundary the junction diverges from the germline segment, which might be a read error. This chain uses TRBV6-2 or TRBV6-3 with TRBJ2-7; 8 bases match TRBD1. Germline V gives CDR1 MNHEY, CDR2 SVGEGT. This CDR3 is built from 14 residues. The CDR3 region has the DNA TGTGCCAGCAACCTCCTGGACAGGGCCCACGAGCAATACTTC. It specifies CASNLLDRAHEQYF.

This clonotype was detected many times. The chain combines TRBV7-3 with TRBJ2-1; 9 nucleotides agree with TRBD1. The CDR3 sequence is 15 residues long. Germline V lookup: CDR1 SGHTA, CDR2 FQGTGA. The V and J ends lost 5 bases and 7 bases, in that order; junction bases with no gene match: 9. CDR3: CASSPGTGSGNEQFF. CDR3 in DNA: TGTGCCAGCAGCCCAGGGACAGGGAGTGGGAATGAGCAGTTCTTC.

This clonotype was counted only a few times. The V and J genes are TRBV20-1 and TRBJ2-2; TRBD2 agrees at 11 bases. The CDR3 totals 17 residues. Unmatched junction bases numbered 12, after V lost 5 bases and J lost 4 bases. Germline CDR1 DFQATT, CDR2 SNEGSKA (reference sequence). CDR3 loop: CSASSGLAGLSTGELFF. In nucleotides, the CDR3 is TGCAGTGCTTCCTCAGGACTAGCGGGTTTGAGCACCGGGGAGCTGTTTTTT.

As for this clonotype: Since no conserved phenylalanine or tryptophan closes the CDR3, a read error is the likely cause. The gene calls are TRBV29-1 and TRBJ1-1, with D uncertain. Germline CDR1 SQVTM, CDR2 ANQGSEA. This CDR3 is built from 14 residues. CDR3 in DNA: TGCAGCGTTGAACTTGGCATCATGAACACCGAAGCTTTCCTT. Translation gives CSVELGIMNTEAFL.

This clonotype was recorded once. The chain recombines TRBV5-1 with TRBJ2-5; no firm D call. Trimming removed 0 bases from V and 5 bases from J, with 14 bases in between. Germline CDR1 and CDR2: SGHRS and YFSETQ. The CDR3 runs 15 residues. The DNA of the CDR3 is TGCGCCAGCAGCTTGGTAGGGTTTGGGTCCGAGACCCAGTACTTC. Protein sequence: CASSLVGFGSETQYF.

This rearrangement joins TRBV5-1 to TRBJ1-5, with D possibly TRBD1 on 5 matching bases. The ends were cut back, 7 bases at V and 10 bases at J, with 15 bases in the middle. The germline CDR1 and CDR2 sequences are SGHRS and YFSETQ. The CDR3 runs to 12 residues. The CDR3, as DNA: TGCGCCAGCCGGGGGGGGGGATATCCCCAGCATTTT. Its protein product is CASRGGGYPQHF.

On this clonotype: The final CDR3 position lacks the conserved phenylalanine or tryptophan, pointing to a likely read error. The rearrangement uses TRBV30 and TRBJ2-2, with 11 bases matching TRBD2. Germline V gives CDR1 GTSNPN, CDR2 SVGIG (reference sequence). This CDR3 has 15 residues. For the CDR3, the DNA is TGTGCCTGGAGTGTACTAGCGGGAGACACAGGGGAGCTGTTTTCT. Its translation is CAWSVLAGDTGELFS.

Judged by abundance, this clonotype is medium-sized. The J gene is TRBJ1-2, the V gene TRBV29-1; a weak D match, TRBD1 (6 bases). Germline CDR1 and CDR2: SQVTM and ANQGSEA. The CDR3 totals 13 residues. V gave up 1 base and J gave up 8 bases, with 14 bases separating them. The chain's CDR3 is CSVEAGGAGGYTF. The CDR3 DNA is TGCAGCGTTGAAGCGGGGGGGGCTGGGGGCTACACCTTC.

The sample holds many counts of this clonotype. The J gene is TRBJ2-6, the V gene TRBV28; D is unclear. The CDR3 is made up of 14 amino acids. Germline CDR1 and CDR2: MDHEN and SYDVKM. Trimming took off 6 bases at V and 2 bases at J, with 8 bases between the two ends. The CDR3 sequence is CASSSPAGANVLTF. CDR3 in DNA: TGTGCCAGCAGCTCCCCCGCTGGGGCCAACGTCCTGACTTTC.

The V call is TRBV5-8, the J call TRBJ1-5, with D unclear. The CDR3 covers 12 residues. Germline V gene data show CDR1 as SGHTS and CDR2 as YDEGEE. Trimming pared 0 bases from V and 9 bases from J, leaving 7 bases between. The DNA for the CDR3 is TGTGCCAGCAGCTTGGGACGGAGGCCCCAGCATTTT. It specifies CASSLGRRPQHF.